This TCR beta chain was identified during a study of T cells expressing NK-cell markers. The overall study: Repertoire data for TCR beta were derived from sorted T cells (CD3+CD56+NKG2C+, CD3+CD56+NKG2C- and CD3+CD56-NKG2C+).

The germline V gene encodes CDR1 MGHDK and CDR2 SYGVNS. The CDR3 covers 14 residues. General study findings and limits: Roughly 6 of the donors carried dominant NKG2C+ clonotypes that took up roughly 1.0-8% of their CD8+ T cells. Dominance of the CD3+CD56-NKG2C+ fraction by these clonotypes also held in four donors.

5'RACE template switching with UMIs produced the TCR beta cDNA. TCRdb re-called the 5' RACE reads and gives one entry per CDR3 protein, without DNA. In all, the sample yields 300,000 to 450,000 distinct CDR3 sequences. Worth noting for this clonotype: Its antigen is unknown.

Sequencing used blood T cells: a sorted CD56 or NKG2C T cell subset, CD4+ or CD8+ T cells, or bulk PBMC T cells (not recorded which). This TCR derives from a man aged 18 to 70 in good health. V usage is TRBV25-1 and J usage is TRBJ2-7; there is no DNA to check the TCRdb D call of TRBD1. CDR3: CASSPVVRTYEQYF.